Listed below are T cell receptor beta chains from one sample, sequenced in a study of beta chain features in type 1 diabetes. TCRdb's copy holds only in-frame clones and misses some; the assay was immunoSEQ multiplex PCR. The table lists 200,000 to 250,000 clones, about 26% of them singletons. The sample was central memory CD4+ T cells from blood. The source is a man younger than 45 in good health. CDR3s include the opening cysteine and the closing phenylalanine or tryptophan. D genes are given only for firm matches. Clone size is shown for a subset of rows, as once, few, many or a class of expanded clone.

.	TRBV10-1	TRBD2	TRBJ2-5	TGCGCCAGCAGTGCAGGACTAGCGGGGGAGACCCAGTACTTC	CASSAGLAGETQYF
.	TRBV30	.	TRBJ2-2	TGTGCCTGGAGTTCGGTCATTCACACCGGGGAGCTGTTTTTT	CAWSSVIHTGELFF
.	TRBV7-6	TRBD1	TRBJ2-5	TGTGCCAGCAGCTTGCTCCTGACAGGGCCCCAAGAGACCCAGTACTTC	CASSLLLTGPQETQYF
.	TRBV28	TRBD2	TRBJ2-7	TGTGCCAGCAGTTACTTAGCGGGAATACGCTACGAGCAGTACTTC	CASSYLAGIRYEQYF
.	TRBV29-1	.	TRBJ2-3	TGCAGCGTTGGCCCGAGGCTAGCGACAAATCAGTATTTT	CSVGPRLATNQYF
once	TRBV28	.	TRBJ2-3	TGTGCCAGCGGTAGCACAGATACGCAGTATTTT	CASGSTDTQYF
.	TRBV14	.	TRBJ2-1	TGTGCCAGCAGCCAAGTCTCACCGAGCTCCTACAATGAGCAGTTCTTC	CASSQVSPSSYNEQFF
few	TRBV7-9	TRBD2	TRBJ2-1	TGTGCCAGCAGCCCAAGAGCTAGCGGGAGACCCGAGACCTACAATGAGCAGTTCTTC	CASSPRASGRPETYNEQFF
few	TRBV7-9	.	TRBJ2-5	TGTGCCAGCAGCCCGCGCCGGGGATCCATCCACGAGACCCAGTACTTC	CASSPRRGSIHETQYF
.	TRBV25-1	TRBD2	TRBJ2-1	TGTGCCAGCAGTGACCCCAGCGGGGGACCTTACAATGAGCAGTTCTTC	CASSDPSGGPYNEQFF
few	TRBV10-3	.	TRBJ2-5	TGTGCCATCAGTGGGGCCGGCTCTCCGACCCAGTACTTC	CAISGAGSPTQYF
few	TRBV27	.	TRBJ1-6	TGTGCCAGCAGTTTCACGGGAGCACCCCTCCACTTT	CASSFTGAPLHF
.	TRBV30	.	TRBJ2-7	TGTGCCTGGAGCGCCTCAGGACACGAGCAGTACTTC	CAWSASGHEQYF
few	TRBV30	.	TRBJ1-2	TGTGCCTGGACCCGGGGGCCGTATGGCTACACCTTC	CAWTRGPYGYTF
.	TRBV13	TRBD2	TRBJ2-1	TGTGCCAGCAGCCCTGGGGCTAGCGGGAGGGCCGGAATTGACAATGAGCAGTTCTTC	CASSPGASGRAGIDNEQFF
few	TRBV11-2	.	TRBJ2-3	TGTGCCAGCAGCCTTTGGACAGAAACAGATACGCAGTATTTT	CASSLWTETDTQYF
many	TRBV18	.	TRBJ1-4	TGTGCCAGCTCACCAGTCGGGGCGAATGAAAAACTGTTTTTT	CASSPVGANEKLFF
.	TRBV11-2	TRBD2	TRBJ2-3	TGTGCCAGCAGCTCCGATCAGGGACTACCCCGGGTAAATACGCAGTATTTT	CASSSDQGLPRVNTQYF
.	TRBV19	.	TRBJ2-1	TGTGCCAGTTCGGAGCGGGTCTCCTACAATGAGCAGTTCTTC	CASSERVSYNEQFF
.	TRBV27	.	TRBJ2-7	TGTGCCAGCAGTTTCTTGGGGAAGCAGTACTTC	CASSFLGKQYF
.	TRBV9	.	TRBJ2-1	TGTGCCAGCAGCCCCAGGACTACCAACACCAATGAGCAGTTCTTC	CASSPRTTNTNEQFF
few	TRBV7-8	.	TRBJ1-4	TGTGCCAGCACCCCGGCGTCCATACCAACTAATGAAAAACTGTTTTTT	CASTPASIPTNEKLFF
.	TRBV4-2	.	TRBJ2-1	TGTGCCAGCAGCCAAGGGCGAGAAGCAGCCTCCCGGCAGTTCTTC	CASSQGREAASRQFF
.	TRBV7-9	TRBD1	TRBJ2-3	TGTGCCAGCAGCTTCCGACAGGGGAGTACAGATACGCAGTATTTT	CASSFRQGSTDTQYF
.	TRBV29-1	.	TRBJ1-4	TGCAGCGTGGGACGGTTTAATGAAAAACTGTTTTTT	CSVGRFNEKLFF
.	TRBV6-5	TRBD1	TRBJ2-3	TGTGCCAGCAGAACTCATCAGGGGGCAGGAGATACGCAGTATTTT	CASRTHQGAGDTQYF
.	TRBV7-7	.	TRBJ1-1	TGTGCCAGCAGCGCCGACAGGAACACTGAAGCTTTCTTT	CASSADRNTEAFF
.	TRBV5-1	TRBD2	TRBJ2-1	TGCGCCAGCAGTGTTCCTAGCGGGGGCCACAATGAGCAGTTCTTC	CASSVPSGGHNEQFF
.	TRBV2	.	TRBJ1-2	TGTGCCAGCACGCTAGACAGTGGGGGAGGCTACACCTTC	CASTLDSGGGYTF
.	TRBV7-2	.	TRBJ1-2	TGTGCCAGCAGCGGGGACGGCTATGGCTACACCTTC	CASSGDGYGYTF
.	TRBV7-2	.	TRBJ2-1	TGTGCCAGCAGCTTATCAGGACTCAACAATGAGCAGTTCTTC	CASSLSGLNNEQFF
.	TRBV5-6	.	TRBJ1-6	TGTGCCAGCAGCTTGTGGGCAGGCTCCTCTTGGGGTTCACCCCTCCACTTT	CASSLWAGSSWGSPLHF
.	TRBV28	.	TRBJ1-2	TGTGCCAGCAGTTTAAAGGGCGCCTATGGCTACACCTTC	CASSLKGAYGYTF
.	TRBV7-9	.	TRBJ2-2	TGTGCCAGCAGCTTCACCGTTGCGGACACCGGGGAGCTGTTTTTT	CASSFTVADTGELFF
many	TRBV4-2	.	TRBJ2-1	TGTGCCAGCAGCCAAGATGATAGCTCCTACAATGAGCAGTTCTTC	CASSQDDSSYNEQFF
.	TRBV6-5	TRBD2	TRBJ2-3	TGTGCCAGCAGGACGCTAGCGGGAGGCGCAGATACGCAGTATTTT	CASRTLAGGADTQYF
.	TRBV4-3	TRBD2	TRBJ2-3	TGCGCCAGCAGCCGACTAGCGGGAGGGGGCACAGATACGCAGTATTTT	CASSRLAGGGTDTQYF
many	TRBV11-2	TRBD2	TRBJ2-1	TGTGCCAGCAGCTTAAGGTTGGGACTAGCGGATGAGCAGTTCTTC	CASSLRLGLADEQFF
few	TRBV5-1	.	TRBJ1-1	TGCGCCAGCAGCTCCTCAGGAGGGAACACTGAAGCTTTCTTT	CASSSSGGNTEAFF
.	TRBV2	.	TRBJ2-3	TGTGCCAGCATGAAGGGGGAGGGCATCTCAGATACGCAGTATTTT	CASMKGEGISDTQYF
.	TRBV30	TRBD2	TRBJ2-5	TGTGCCTGGAGTTCATTGGGACTAGCTGGTGGAGAGACCCAGTACTTC	CAWSSLGLAGGETQYF